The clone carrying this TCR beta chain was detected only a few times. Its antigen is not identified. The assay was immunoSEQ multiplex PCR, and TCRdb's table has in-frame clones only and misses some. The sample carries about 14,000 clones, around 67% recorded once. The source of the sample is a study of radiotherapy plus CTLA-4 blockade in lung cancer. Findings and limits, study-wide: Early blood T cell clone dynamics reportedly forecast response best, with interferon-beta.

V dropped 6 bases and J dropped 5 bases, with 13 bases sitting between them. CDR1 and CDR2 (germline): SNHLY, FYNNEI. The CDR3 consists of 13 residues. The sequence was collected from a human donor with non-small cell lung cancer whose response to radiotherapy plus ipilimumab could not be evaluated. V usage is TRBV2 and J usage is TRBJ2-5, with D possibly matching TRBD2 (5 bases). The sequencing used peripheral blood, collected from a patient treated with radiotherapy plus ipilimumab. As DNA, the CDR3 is TGTGCCAGCAGACCTAGCAGAGTGGAGACCCAGTACTTC. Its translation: CASRPSRVETQYF. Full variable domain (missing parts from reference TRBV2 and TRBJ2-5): EPEVTQTPSHQVTQMGQEVILRCVPISNHLYFYWYRQILGQKVEFLVSFYNNEISEKSEIFDDQFSVERPDGSNFTLKIRSTKLEDSAMYFCASRPSRVETQYFGPGTRLLVL.